This is a list of T cell receptor beta chains from one sample in a study of shared clonotypes between healthy human individuals. Clones were sequenced by immunoSEQ multiplex PCR, and TCRdb holds only the in-frame ones, with some missing. The sample consists of about 2 million clones, about 95% of them appearing once. The sample consisted of naive CD8+ T cells sorted from blood. These receptors originate from a man aged 18 to 29 in good health. Each CDR3 is given without its conserved first and last residue. The D gene is left open where the match is weak. The size entry is marked missing in some rows and otherwise reads once, few, many or a size class.

D,V,size,CDR3
.,TRBV5-4,.,ASSLSVRSDTQY
.,TRBV27,.,ASSLGQDTEAF
.,TRBV27,.,ASSGGPHNEQF
.,TRBV27,once,ASSTRQNSNQPQH
.,TRBV7-9,.,ASSLDTGEQF
.,TRBV27,.,ASRGRSGPSYEQY
.,TRBV6-6,.,ASSYPGTTNTGELF
.,TRBV5-4,.,ASSFEATEAF
TRBD2,TRBV11-2,.,ASSFSTSGGANEQF
TRBD1,TRBV9,.,ASSGDSATNEKLF
.,TRBV5-1,.,ARTTPFFGELF
.,TRBV4-1,.,ASSQVAGREQY
TRBD1,TRBV9,.,ASSARDSTNEKLF
.,TRBV19,.,ASSIDKEVYYGYT
TRBD1,TRBV11-2,.,ASSTWTGPSSYEQY
.,TRBV7-9,.,ASGAQGDTQY
.,TRBV14,once,ASSQVRYGYT
.,TRBV28,.,ASSPLDISQSGANVLT
TRBD2,TRBV27,.,ASSAQAGGPGWVETQY
.,TRBV5-4,.,ASSLGGDYGYT
TRBD2,TRBV5-4,.,ASSPRGVAGGGEQY
TRBD2,TRBV7-8,.,ASSPSGTSGAPSSYNEQF
.,TRBV7-2,.,ASSLQPSLYTEAF
.,TRBV7-2,.,ASSLARTDTQY
.,TRBV7-9,.,ASSPPHTDTQY
TRBD1,TRBV27,.,ASWNIAGGAYNEQF
.,TRBV7-8,.,ASIRWSNVGDPNEKLF
.,TRBV27,.,ASSSKDRANYGYT
.,TRBV6-5,.,ASSYSGENYGYT
.,TRBV19,.,ASSIQGSHEQY
.,TRBV27,.,ASSLGVSNQPQH
TRBD2,TRBV2,.,ASSELAGVTYEQY
.,TRBV7-2,.,ASSLDRDSNQPQH
.,TRBV2,.,ASSEGVEQY
.,TRBV6-1,few,ASSDEGPRMNTEAF
TRBD1,TRBV19,.,ASTAIQGYEQY
.,TRBV6-5,.,ASSYSEGIIGYT
.,TRBV6-1,.,ASSEGHSYEQY
TRBD2,TRBV6-1,.,ASSDYGRGSTDTQY
.,TRBV11-1,.,ASSPQMNTEAF
TRBD2,TRBV4-1,.,ASSQAGGGAETQY
.,TRBV27,.,ASRPEVGDPYEQY
.,TRBV2,.,ASSDSGVVTDTQY
.,TRBV4-3,.,ASSPGLGYEQY
TRBD1,TRBV5-4,.,ASSDDRGRAGELF
TRBD1,TRBV29-1,.,SGFRGQGSNSPLH
.,TRBV11-2,.,ASSSGSSSGQY
TRBD2,TRBV27,once,ASSPSGAAYEQY
.,TRBV28,.,ASTQRGLQETQY
TRBD1,TRBV5-6,.,ASSQLVMGRTGTNYEQY
.,TRBV7-6,few,ASSLGGGPHYGYT
TRBD1,TRBV19,.,ATGTGGEAF
.,TRBV5-1,.,ASSLGPEAYETQY